The sequence of this TCR beta chain was determined in a study of CD8+CD57+ T cells in acquired aplastic anemia. For CDR3 and TCR beta VDJ profiling, genomic DNA was the template used. Each CDR3 protein is one row after TCRdb ran MiXCR on the reads. This table holds 300,000 or so distinct CDR3 sequences, roughly three fifths found once. Germline-derived CDR1 and CDR2 are SGHDT and YYEEEE. This CDR3 has 13 amino acids. Study outcomes and limitations: With respect to CD8+ Simpson's diversity, patients and controls did not differ significantly. Common to patients and controls were about 31 CD8+ CDR3 sequences.

This clonotype was seen repeatedly, ten times or more. Antigen: not known. The junction differs from germline at one of its ends, possibly a read error. V usage is TRBV5-6 and J usage is TRBJ1-2; TRBD1 aligns across 7 bases. The sequenced sample consisted of sorted CD4+, CD8+, or CD8+CD57+ T cells (not recorded which) from PBMCs. The receptor's source is a human donor with severe aplastic anemia or a healthy control (not recorded which). CDR3 DNA sequence: TGCGCCAGCAGTCTTACAGGGGACTATGGCTACACCTTC. It yields the protein CASSLTGDYGYTF.